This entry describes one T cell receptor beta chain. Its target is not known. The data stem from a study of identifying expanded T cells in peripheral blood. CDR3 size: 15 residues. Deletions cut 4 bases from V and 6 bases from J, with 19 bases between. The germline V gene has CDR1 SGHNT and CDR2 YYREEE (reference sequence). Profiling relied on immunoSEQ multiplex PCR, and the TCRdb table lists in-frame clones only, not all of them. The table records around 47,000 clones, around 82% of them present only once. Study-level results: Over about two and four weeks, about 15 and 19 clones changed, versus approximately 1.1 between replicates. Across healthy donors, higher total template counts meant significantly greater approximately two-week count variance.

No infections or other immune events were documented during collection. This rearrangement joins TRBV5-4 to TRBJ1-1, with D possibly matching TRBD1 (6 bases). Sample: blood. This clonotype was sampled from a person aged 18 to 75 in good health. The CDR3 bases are TGTGCCAGCAGCCCGGCGAGGGGGACCTTCTCTGAAGCTTTCTTT. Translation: CASSPARGTFSEAFF.